The 23 T cell receptor beta chains reported below all come from one sample, sequenced in a study of T cell repertoires in cytomegalovirus infection. From the reads, TCRdb called clonotypes with MiXCR, one entry per CDR3 protein. The sample includes about 530,000 distinct CDR3 sequences, about 26% seen only once; the top ten take over 10%. Sequences were obtained from PBMCs. The source of these receptors is a human donor in good health (CMV status not recorded). Some clones in this sample may be carry-over from other donors' samples.

This clonotype was picked up a small number of times. The chain recombines TRBV7-2 with TRBJ2-3; 11 bases align to TRBD2. The CDR3 is 15 amino acids. The V gene's germline CDR1 is SGHTA and CDR2 FQGNSA. V shed 3 bases, J shed 6 bases, and the junction held 5 bases outside the gene matches. The DNA of the CDR3 is TGTGCCAGCAGCTTTAGCGGGAGGGCCACCGATACGCAGTATTTT. This codes for CASSFSGRATDTQYF.

This clonotype came up many times. The genes are TRBV7-3 and TRBJ2-3, with TRBD1 as a possible D gene (5 bases). CDR3 length equals 15 residues. Looked up from germline, CDR1 is SGHTA and CDR2 is FQGTGA. V was trimmed by 5 bases and J by 0 bases, leaving 12 bases between them. Written as DNA, the CDR3 is TGTGCCAGCAGCGAAGGGGTGGGCAGCACAGATACGCAGTATTTT. This sequence encodes CASSEGVGSTDTQYF.

This sequence joins TRBV28 and TRBJ1-1, with D uncertain. In germline, CDR1 is MDHEN, CDR2 SYDVKM. CDR3 size: 17 residues. V was cut by 7 bases and J by 2 bases, with 23 bases left in between. Written as DNA, the CDR3 is TGTGCCAGCATGTTCCTTGCCACAGCGCCATCCAACACTGAAGCTTTCTTT. It translates to CASMFLATAPSNTEAFF. The full variable domain, with the rest looked up from reference TRBV28 and TRBJ1-1, is DVKVTQSSRYLVKRTGEKVFLECVQDMDHENMFWYRQDPGLGLRLIYFSYDVKMKEKGDIPEGYSVSREKKERFSLILESASTNQTSMYLCASMFLATAPSNTEAFFGQGTRLTVV.

This clonotype has only a few counts. This chain links TRBV2 with TRBJ2-1; D is possibly TRBD1 or TRBD2 (7 bases each). V was pared by 2 bases and J by 12 bases, with 23 bases between. Germline loops: CDR1 SNHLY, CDR2 FYNNEI. There are 16 residues in the CDR3. In DNA form, the CDR3 reads TGTGCCAGCAGTGAAAGGGCCCCAGGGGGGGAGGGTGGGCAGTTCTTC. Translation gives CASSERAPGGEGGQFF.

V gene TRBV7-3 combines with J gene TRBJ2-7; D may be TRBD1 or TRBD2 (5 bases each). The germline gives CDR1 SGHTA, CDR2 FQGTGA. This CDR3 has 19 residues. Trimming stripped 1 base from V and 3 bases from J, with 25 bases between. The CDR3 spells CASSLKGPGFSPPGYEQYF. The CDR3 region has the DNA TGTGCCAGCAGCTTAAAGGGGCCGGGGTTCTCCCCCCCAGGCTACGAGCAGTACTTC.

V usage is TRBV6-2 or TRBV6-3 and J usage is TRBJ2-3; 8 bases map to TRBD1. The CDR3 extends over 14 amino acids. J gave up 8 bases and V 4 bases, and 8 bases lay outside the gene matches. In germline, CDR1 is MNHEY, CDR2 SVGEGT. CDR3 protein: CASSSGQGVATQYF. The DNA of the CDR3 is TGTGCCAGCAGTTCCGGACAGGGTGTAGCTACGCAGTATTTT.

In regard to this clonotype: A read error may account for a junction end that differs from germline. The chain combines TRBV29-1 with TRBJ1-1; tentatively, D is TRBD1 (5 bases). Germline V gene lookup returns CDR1 SQVTM and CDR2 ANQGSEA. The CDR3 has 17 amino acids. The CDR3 nucleotides are TGCAGCGTTTTCCGTCAATCTCTGAGGGGCGGGAAGCCTGAAGCTCTCTTT. As protein: CSVFRQSLRGGKPEALF.

The rearrangement uses TRBV18 and TRBJ1-2, with D hard to call. The ends were cut back, 6 bases at V and 3 bases at J, with 11 bases in the middle. The CDR3 sequence is 13 residues long. Germline V gene sequence: CDR1 KGHSH, CDR2 LQKENI. The CDR3 sequence: CASSYDGDYGYTF. The CDR3 coding sequence is TGTGCCAGCTCTTACGACGGGGACTATGGCTACACCTTC.

The sample holds many counts of this clonotype. The CDR3 DNA sequence: TGTGCCAGCAGCTTCCGACTAGCGGGAGCGGCTGGGGCCAACGTCCTGACTTTC. Residues: CASSFRLAGAAGANVLTF. The genes are TRBV7-2 and TRBJ2-6; 12 nucleotides align to TRBD2. The V gene's germline CDR1 is SGHTA and CDR2 FQGNSA. The J segment lost 2 bases and the V segment lost 3 bases, leaving 5 bases of the junction unmatched. The CDR3 covers 18 residues.

This clonotype was seen more than once but under ten times. The genes are TRBV5-6 and TRBJ2-3, with 9 positions matching TRBD2. V was pared by 6 bases and J by 1 base, with 6 bases of the junction left unmatched. CDR3 size: 15 residues. Germline V gene lookup returns CDR1 SGHDT and CDR2 YYEEEE. CDR3 DNA: TGTGCCAGCATCCAGGAGCGGGAGGGCACAGATACGCAGTATTTT. Translating it yields CASIQEREGTDTQYF.

V and J are TRBV5-1 and TRBJ2-3; D remains unclear. Germline-derived CDR1 and CDR2 are SGHRS and YFSETQ. The length of the CDR3 is 13 residues. V shed 3 bases and J shed 6 bases, with 11 bases lying between them. This CDR3 reads CASSSDPADTQYF. In DNA, the CDR3 is TGCGCCAGCAGCTCTGATCCCGCGGATACGCAGTATTTT.

The gene calls are TRBV6-1 and TRBJ1-1; the D is unclear. From germline, CDR1 is MNHNS and CDR2 SASEGT. This CDR3 is built from 14 residues. Trimming took 5 bases from V and 3 from J, leaving 13 bases between them. CDR3 protein: CASSFSQEDTEAFF. CDR3 nucleotides: TGTGCCAGCAGTTTCTCTCAGGAGGACACTGAAGCTTTCTTT.

The chain recombines TRBV11-2 with TRBJ2-3; TRBD2 agrees at 8 bases. CDR3 length: 14 amino acids. Germline CDR1 SGHAT, CDR2 FQNNGV. V lost 2 bases and J lost 5; bases outside the gene matches: 3. CDR3 protein: CASSLKAGVDTQYF. CDR3 sequence (DNA): TGTGCCAGCAGCTTAAAAGCGGGAGTAGATACGCAGTATTTT.

The V call is TRBV20-1, the J call TRBJ2-4, with D possibly matching TRBD2 (6 bases). The germline CDR1 and CDR2 sequences are DFQATT and SNEGSKA (reference sequence). The CDR3 is made up of 15 amino acids. Deletions cut 3 bases from V and 8 bases from J, with 20 bases between. The CDR3 sequence is CSASELSWTKDIQYF. The CDR3 nucleotides are TGCAGTGCTAGCGAGCTCTCCTGGACTAAAGACATTCAGTACTTC.

There are a few counts of this clonotype. The chain couples TRBV6-2 or TRBV6-3 to TRBJ1-1, with D maybe TRBD1 (6 bases). The germline CDR1 and CDR2 sequences are MNHEY and SVGEGT. CDR3 size: 14 residues. V lost 7 bases, J lost 5 bases, and 17 bases lay in between. CDR3 in amino acids: CASKTQGSRTEAFF. The CDR3 nucleotides are TGTGCCAGCAAGACACAGGGAAGTAGGACTGAAGCTTTCTTT.

This clonotype was recorded at least ten times. The V call is TRBV7-2, the J call TRBJ2-5, with 9 bases identical to TRBD2. The CDR3 extends over 15 amino acids. Germline trimming cut 4 bases from V and 1 base from J; bases unmatched to any gene: 4. Germline V lookup: CDR1 SGHTA, CDR2 FQGNSA. The CDR3 sequence is CASSSLAGLQETQYF. The CDR3 coding sequence is TGTGCCAGCAGCTCACTAGCGGGCCTCCAAGAGACCCAGTACTTC. The full variable domain, rest sourced from reference TRBV7-2 and TRBJ2-5, is GAGVSQSPSNKVTEKGKDVELRCDPISGHTALYWYRQSLGQGLEFLIYFQGNSAPDKSGLPSDRFSAERTGGSVSTLTIQRTQQEDSAVYLCASSSLAGLQETQYFGPGTRLLVL.

This sequence joins TRBV20-1 and TRBJ2-1; D perhaps matches TRBD2 (5 bases). Germline CDR1 and CDR2: DFQATT and SNEGSKA (reference sequence). Trimming removed 2 bases at V and 3 bases at J, with 23 bases between. CDR3 length: 18 amino acids. Written as DNA, the CDR3 is TGCAGTGCTAGACCGGGAACCAACACGAACCTTTACTACAATGAGCAGTTCTTC. This encodes CSARPGTNTNLYYNEQFF.

The chain is built from TRBV6-2 or TRBV6-3 and TRBJ2-3; 7 nucleotides align to TRBD2. The V gene end was trimmed by 3 bases and the J gene end by 6 bases; junction bases not matched to a gene: 12. Germline CDR1 reads MNHEY; CDR2 reads SVGEGT. This CDR3 spans 16 amino acids. CDR3 sequence reads: CASSYWGGSMADTQYF. For the CDR3, the DNA is TGTGCCAGCAGTTATTGGGGCGGGAGTATGGCGGATACGCAGTATTTT.

This clonotype was counted between two and nine times. V gene TRBV7-8 combines with J gene TRBJ2-5, with D perhaps matching TRBD1 (6 bases). The CDR3 has 14 amino acids. Trimming shortened V by 10 bases and J by 5 bases, and 20 bases separated the two germline ends. CDR1 is SGHVS, CDR2 FQNEAQ, per germline. CDR3 bases: TGTGCCACCTTCCGGTCAGGGGCTACGGAGACCCAGTACTTC. Translation gives CATFRSGATETQYF.

The rearrangement uses TRBV5-6 and TRBJ1-1, with 8 bases aligning to TRBD1. The V and J ends lost 5 bases and 6 bases, in that order; junction bases with no gene match: 12. CDR1 is SGHDT and CDR2 is YYEEEE in the germline V gene. There are 15 residues in the CDR3. Here the CDR3 reads CASRSTGQALSEAFF. CDR3 nucleotides: TGTGCCAGCAGGTCGACGGGACAGGCTCTTTCTGAAGCTTTCTTT. Full variable domain (outside the CDR3, taken from reference TRBV5-6 and TRBJ1-1): DAGVTQSPTHLIKTRGQQVTLRCSPKSGHDTVSWYQQALGQGPQFIFQYYEEEERQRGNFPDRFSGHQFPNYSSELNVNALLLGDSALYLCASRSTGQALSEAFFGQGTRLTVV.

This clonotype came up a few times. The gene calls are TRBV6-6 and TRBJ2-5, with unresolved D. Trimming shortened V by 5 bases and J by 1 base, and 11 bases separated the two germline ends. Germline V gene lookup returns CDR1 MNHNY and CDR2 SVGAGI (reference sequence). The CDR3 totals 14 residues. CDR3 amino acids: CASSRLPFQETQYF. CDR3 DNA: TGTGCCAGCAGTCGACTTCCGTTCCAAGAGACCCAGTACTTC.

The chain joins TRBV6-1 to TRBJ2-1; D is possibly TRBD1 (6 bases). The V end was cut by 10 bases, the J end by 2 bases, with 12 bases between. CDR1 MNHNS and CDR2 SASEGT come from the germline V gene. The CDR3 sequence is 13 residues long. CDR3 coding DNA: TGTGCCAACCGTCGGGACACCTACAATGAGCAGTTCTTC. Protein: CANRRDTYNEQFF.

The V call is TRBV20-1, the J call TRBJ2-2; 13 bases fit TRBD2. The CDR3 length is 17 residues. J gave up 2 bases and V 3 bases, and 6 bases lay outside the gene matches. The germline V gene has CDR1 DFQATT and CDR2 SNEGSKA (reference sequence). CDR3 loop: CSARGTSGAPNTGELFF. CDR3 coding DNA: TGCAGTGCTAGGGGGACTAGCGGGGCCCCCAACACCGGGGAGCTGTTTTTT.